One and the same sample provided the 15 T cell receptor beta chains below, sequenced in a study of blood T cell repertoires in COVID-19 (dated by TCRdb to the early 2020s). Library preparation employed the immunoSEQ multiplex PCR assay. As stored in TCRdb, this immuneACCESS dataset retains in-frame rearrangements with V and J assigned. A fraction of the clones does not appear; measured against another copy, unresolved V genes explain less than half of the discrepancy, and the remainder lacks a known reason. The sample data list about 140,000 clones, and approximately 80% of these were observed just once. Together, the top ten hold 1.5% to 2% of the sample. Sequenced input: PBMCs or T cells enriched from blood (not recorded which). The receptor source for this set is a woman aged 18-30 years who had been exposed to COVID-19.

V and J are TRBV5-6 and TRBJ1-2; 7 bases are shared with TRBD1. Germline CDR1 reads SGHDT; CDR2 reads YYEEEE. The CDR3 length is 15 residues. The junction had 5 bases not matched to a gene; V was cut back by 2 bases and J by 1 base. The CDR3 protein is CASSFRDRVNYGYTF. CDR3 bases: TGTGCCAGCAGCTTCCGGGACAGAGTTAACTATGGCTACACCTTC.

The chain employs TRBV28 and TRBJ2-5; TRBD2 matches at 7 bases. The CDR3 is 15 residues long. Germline V lookup: CDR1 MDHEN, CDR2 SYDVKM. Germline trimming cut 5 bases from V and 1 base from J; bases unmatched to any gene: 7. This chain's CDR3 is CASSLIGLGQETQYF. In DNA form, the CDR3 reads TGTGCCAGCAGTCTTATAGGACTAGGCCAAGAGACCCAGTACTTC.

This clone occurred once. V gene TRBV19 combines with J gene TRBJ2-2; perhaps TRBD2 as D (5 bases). V was clipped by 6 bases and J by 2 bases, with 13 bases between them. The CDR3 consists of 15 residues. Germline V lookup: CDR1 LNHDA, CDR2 SQIVND (reference sequence). The CDR3 DNA reads TGTGCCAGTAGGACACTAGATGGAAACACCGGGGAGCTGTTTTTT. It is translated as CASRTLDGNTGELFF.

The J gene is TRBJ2-1, the V gene TRBV6-4; 8 bases align to TRBD1. The CDR3 is made up of 13 amino acids. Losses at the gene ends were 2 bases for V and 11 bases for J; bases not matched to a gene: 5. Germline values: CDR1 MRHNA, CDR2 SNTAGT. CDR3 loop: CASSDRDRGKQFF. Here the CDR3 DNA reads TGTGCCAGCAGTGACCGAGACAGGGGAAAGCAGTTCTTC.

The chain combines TRBV28 with TRBJ1-2; tentatively, D is TRBD1 (6 bases). Trimming removed 5 bases from V and 5 bases from J, with 15 bases in between. The CDR3 runs to 14 residues. Germline V lookup: CDR1 MDHEN, CDR2 SYDVKM. CDR3 nucleotides: TGTGCCAGCAGTACGTTTGAACAGGGTTATGGCTACACCTTC. It translates to CASSTFEQGYGYTF.

V gene TRBV9 combines with J gene TRBJ2-3; D uncertain. The CDR3 length is 13 residues. Trimming took 1 base from V and 4 from J, leaving 7 bases between them. The germline CDR1 and CDR2 sequences are SGDLS and YYNGEE. The CDR3, as DNA: TGTGCCAGCAGCGTAATGTATGCAGATACGCAGTATTTT. Amino acid sequence: CASSVMYADTQYF.

The J gene is TRBJ1-1, the V gene TRBV2; no firm D call. V gave up 5 bases and J gave up 1 base, with 11 bases separating them. The V gene's germline CDR1 is SNHLY and CDR2 FYNNEI. The CDR3 totals 14 residues. The CDR3 nucleotides read TGTGCCAGCAGTTTGACAAACACGAACACTGAAGCTTTCTTT. It yields the protein CASSLTNTNTEAFF.

The rearrangement links TRBV16 to TRBJ1-2, with no clear D. The CDR3 is 14 residues long. Trimming shortened V by 0 bases and J by 3 bases, and 8 bases separated the two germline ends. Per germline, CDR1 KGHSY and CDR2 FQNENV. The DNA of the CDR3 is TGTGCCAGCAGCCAATCGAGGGTGGACTATGGCTACACCTTC. Its translation: CASSQSRVDYGYTF.

This clone was counted between two and nine times. The chain uses TRBV30 and TRBJ1-5, with D hard to call. This CDR3 has 14 residues. The germline V gene has CDR1 GTSNPN and CDR2 SVGIG (reference sequence). Trimming removed 0 bases at V and 2 bases at J, with 8 bases between. The CDR3 coding sequence is TGTGCCTGGAGTGTACAGTCAGGCAATCAGCCCCAGCATTTT. Protein: CAWSVQSGNQPQHF.

The rearrangement joins TRBV11-2 to TRBJ1-1, with TRBD1 as a possible D gene (6 bases). This CDR3 contains 15 residues. Germline assignment: CDR1 SGHAT and CDR2 FQNNGV. Trimming cost V 5 bases and J 1 base, with 14 bases left between them. CDR3 coding DNA: TGTGCCAGCAGCCCCCCTTCCAGGGGGAACACTGAAGCTTTCTTT. As protein: CASSPPSRGNTEAFF.

The chain combines TRBV18 with TRBJ2-3, with D possibly matching TRBD2 (6 bases). The CDR3 covers 17 residues. In germline, CDR1 is KGHSH, CDR2 LQKENI. V was shortened by 4 bases and J by 1 base, with 18 bases between the two germline ends. Here the CDR3 reads CASSRGASITGTDTQYF. The CDR3 coding sequence is TGTGCCAGCTCACGCGGGGCTTCCATCACAGGCACAGATACGCAGTATTTT. Using reference TRBV18 and TRBJ2-3 for the parts outside the CDR3, the full variable domain is NAGVMQNPRHLVRRRGQEARLRCSPMKGHSHVYWYRQLPEEGLKFMVYLQKENIIDESGMPKERFSAEFPKEGPSILRIQQVVRGDSAAYFCASSRGASITGTDTQYFGPGTRLTVL.

This clone has at least ten counts. The chain recombines TRBV5-1 with TRBJ2-7, with TRBD1 matching over 10 bases. CDR3 length equals 14 residues. J lost 9 bases, V lost 6 bases, and 12 bases had no gene match. In germline, CDR1 is SGHRS, CDR2 YFSETQ. The CDR3 coding sequence is TGCGCCAGCAAGCCGGACAGGGGGAGTTCGGGGCAGTACTTC. This codes for CASKPDRGSSGQYF.

The genes are TRBV11-2 and TRBJ1-3; perhaps TRBD1 as D (5 bases). CDR3 length: 17 residues. Germline V gene lookup returns CDR1 SGHAT and CDR2 FQNNGV. Trimming removed 1 base at V and 4 bases at J, with 17 bases between. The CDR3 loop reads CASSLGGRGKRGNTIYF. The CDR3 bases are TGTGCCAGCAGCTTAGGAGGTCGGGGGAAAAGGGGAAACACCATATATTTT.

This chain links TRBV10-3 with TRBJ2-3, with D maybe TRBD1 (5 bases). Germline values: CDR1 ENHRY, CDR2 SYGVKD. V lost 7 bases and J lost 5, with 13 bases in between. The CDR3 loop spans 13 amino acids. The CDR3 DNA follows: TGTGCCATCACAGGCCAGGGTAAAGATACGCAGTATTTT. It yields the protein CAITGQGKDTQYF.

The sample holds a few counts of this clone. This chain joins TRBV6-5 and TRBJ1-1; 7 bases line up with TRBD1. Germline loops: CDR1 MNHEY, CDR2 SVGAGI. The CDR3 consists of 12 residues. Trimming at V came to 9 bases and at J to 1 base, leaving 2 bases not matched to a gene. CDR3 sequence (DNA): TGTGCCAGTAACAGGGGGAACACTGAAGCTTTCTTT. Protein: CASNRGNTEAFF.